The 2 T cell receptor beta chains below were found in one sample sequenced in a study of brain metastases from non-small cell lung cancer. The table came from immunoSEQ multiplex PCR; TCRdb's copy has only in-frame clones and leaves some out. This table holds 4,600 or so clones, nearly 90% found once. Sequencing was performed on tissue from a brain metastasis. These receptors were taken from a donor aged 40 or older with non-small cell lung cancer.

The chain joins TRBV6-6 to TRBJ2-1; no clear D gene. The ends were cut back, 5 bases at V and 2 bases at J, with 10 bases in the middle. This CDR3 contains 14 residues. Germline-derived CDR1 and CDR2 are MNHNY and SVGAGI (reference sequence). DNA for the CDR3: TGTGCCAGCAGTCGACTCGTTCCCTACAATGAGCAGTTCTTC. As protein: CASSRLVPYNEQFF.

This clone was seen just once. The chain carries TRBV29-1 and TRBJ1-1, with a weak D call TRBD1 (5 bases). Between the trimmed V and J ends, which lost 3 bases and 8 bases, there was a span of 13 bases. The CDR3 loop spans 12 amino acids. Germline-derived CDR1 and CDR2 are SQVTM and ANQGSEA. The CDR3 spells CSVDVYGAEAFF. The CDR3 region has the DNA TGCAGCGTTGATGTATACGGGGCAGAAGCTTTCTTT.